The clone carrying this T cell receptor beta chain was counted only a few times. Its target is not known. Each CDR3 protein gets one entry after TCRdb re-called the reads with MiXCR. The sample has hundreds of thousands of distinct CDR3 sequences; around a third are singletons. Trimming cost V 0 bases and J 1 base, with 6 bases left between them. CDR3 length equals 15 residues. This sample is part of a study of T cell repertoires in cytomegalovirus infection. The chain is built from TRBV12-3 or TRBV12-4 and TRBJ2-2; the D is unclear. This receptor was obtained from a human donor in good health (CMV status not recorded). Some clones in this sample may be carry-over from other donors' samples. Sequencing was performed on cultured CD8+ T cells from PBMCs, taken from culture after CMV antigen stimulation. The CDR3 sequence is CASSLAPLNTGELFF. The CDR3, as DNA: TGTGCCAGCAGTTTAGCCCCCCTGAACACCGGGGAGCTGTTTTTT.